This T cell receptor beta chain stems from a study of blood T cells in healthy people across ages. With 7 bases clipped from V and 5 bases from J, the junction kept 3 bases outside the gene matches. Germline-derived CDR1 and CDR2 are SGHKS and YYEKEE (reference sequence). CDR3 size: 13 residues. A second PCR, run for about 7 to 11 cycles, used a sample-barcoded 5' primer plus a J-beta primer mix. From the 5' RACE reads, TCRdb called clonotypes with MiXCR, one entry per CDR3 protein. The profile shows approximately 1,000,000 distinct CDR3 sequences, around 43% of them singletons. The sequence derives from a woman between 55 and 75 years old in good health. The chain couples TRBV5-5 to TRBJ2-5, with 12 nucleotides matching TRBD2. What was sequenced was blood. This CDR3 reads CASRLAGVETQYF. CDR3 bases: TGTGCCAGCCGACTAGCGGGAGTCGAGACCCAGTACTTC. Using reference TRBV5-5 and TRBJ2-5 for the parts outside the CDR3, the full variable domain is DAGVTQSPTHLIKTRGQQVTLRCSPISGHKSVSWYQQVLGQGPQFIFQYYEKEERGRGNFPDRFSARQFPNYSSELNVNALLLGDSALYLCASRLAGVETQYFGPGTRLLVL.